Listed below are T cell receptor beta chains from one sample, sequenced in a study of CD8 T cells in ankylosing spondylitis. A single record per CDR3 protein comes from TCRdb applying MiXCR to the 5' RACE reads. Here the sample spans around 99,000 distinct CDR3 sequences, roughly 10% being singletons. The sequenced material came from blood, either unsorted or a sorted T cell fraction (not recorded which). These receptors all stem from a male donor with ankylosing spondylitis or in good health (not recorded which). Both conserved end residues are trimmed from each CDR3. The order of the fields is CDR3 protein, V gene, clone size. Clone size appears in some rows only: once, few, many, or a class for an expanded clone.

ASSQRPTSGGPFQY,TRBV4-2,many
SVAQANSNQPQH,TRBV29-1,many
ASSLVGTGMENEQF,TRBV11-2,.
ASSPTRGGLQY,TRBV18,many
ASSYYRDRVIIYEQY,TRBV5-5,.
ASSMGPPTDTQY,TRBV11-2,.
ASSPGGEGSYEQY,TRBV3-1,many
ASTGGRGYNEQF,TRBV27,many
ASTIHNTGELF,TRBV12-3/TRBV12-4,many
ASRGDSGANVLT,TRBV5-1,many
ASSLGRGANTDTQY,TRBV7-3,many
ASSFRDRDYEQY,TRBV5-1,many
ASSLQPGLDEKLF,TRBV7-6,many
ASSPQRWTRGYNEQF,TRBV4-1,many
SARDQYMNNEKLF,TRBV20-1,few
ASSYRGLLYETQY,TRBV5-1,many
ASSQADNNQPQH,TRBV4-2,few
AWRRDSYNEQF,TRBV30,few
ATAAGVSGANVLT,TRBV15,many
ASSVGLAESKNIQY,TRBV9,many
ASSPGAGKPQY,TRBV7-2,many
ASSSGQGVYEQY,TRBV19,many
ASRSLENSPLH,TRBV28,many
ASSGGGGAVGYT,TRBV7-2,few
ATSPGGPTQETQY,TRBV7-3,many
ASSPRQGGNEQF,TRBV7-3,many
ASSQDRGFVMVGYGYT,TRBV3-1,many
ASSPTASYNEQF,TRBV5-1,.
ASSIAATLLGGAF,TRBV19,many
ASRQNSGNTIY,TRBV19,many
ASSLEVNQPQH,TRBV7-9,few